This is a list of T cell receptor beta chains from one sample in a study of shared clonotypes between healthy human individuals. This table comes from immunoSEQ multiplex PCR, and its TCRdb copy is limited to in-frame clones, with some not included. The repertoire holds about 2.4 million clones, with approximately 93% as singletons. Sequences were obtained from naive CD4+ T cells from PBMCs. The source is a man aged 18 to 30 in good health. Some clones in this sample may be carry-over from other donors' samples. The CDR3 runs from the conserved cysteine through the conserved F or W. D genes are given only for firm matches. Clone size is not always given. Where it is, it says once, few, many or a class for expanded clones.

CDR3 protein: CASSVAGVTDTQYF; CDR3 DNA: TGTGCCAGCAGCGTAGCGGGAGTGACAGATACGCAGTATTTT; J gene: TRBJ2-3; V gene: TRBV9; clone size: -; D gene: -
CDR3 protein: CASSAALGDTQYF; CDR3 DNA: TGTGCCAGCTCAGCAGCCCTAGGAGATACGCAGTATTTT; J gene: TRBJ2-3; V gene: TRBV18; clone size: -; D gene: -
CDR3 protein: CASSLVRNSYNEQFF; CDR3 DNA: TGCGCCAGCAGCTTGGTCAGGAACTCCTACAATGAGCAGTTCTTC; J gene: TRBJ2-1; V gene: TRBV5-1; clone size: -; D gene: -
CDR3 protein: CASSLLGGASGNTIYF; CDR3 DNA: TGTGCCAGCAGCTTACTAGGGGGGGCCTCTGGAAACACCATATATTTT; J gene: TRBJ1-3; V gene: TRBV7-2; clone size: -; D gene: -
CDR3 protein: CASTSVYLNTEAFF; CDR3 DNA: TGTGCCAGCACCTCGGTTTATTTGAACACTGAAGCTTTCTTT; J gene: TRBJ1-1; V gene: TRBV27; clone size: -; D gene: -
CDR3 protein: CASSLGGLAGGLDTQYF; CDR3 DNA: TGTGCCAGCAGCTTAGGAGGACTAGCGGGAGGGTTGGATACGCAGTATTTT; J gene: TRBJ2-3; V gene: TRBV7-9; clone size: once; D gene: TRBD2
CDR3 protein: CAWSALRTSGYSLYNEQFF; CDR3 DNA: TGTGCCTGGAGTGCCCTACGGACTAGCGGGTACTCTCTTTACAATGAGCAGTTCTTC; J gene: TRBJ2-1; V gene: TRBV30; clone size: once; D gene: TRBD2
CDR3 protein: CASSRGGLETQYF; CDR3 DNA: TGTGCCAGCAGCCGCGGGGGCCTGGAGACCCAGTACTTC; J gene: TRBJ2-5; V gene: TRBV7-2; clone size: -; D gene: -
CDR3 protein: CASQGVNTEAFF; CDR3 DNA: TGCGCCAGTCAGGGGGTGAACACTGAAGCTTTCTTT; J gene: TRBJ1-1; V gene: TRBV5-1; clone size: -; D gene: TRBD1
CDR3 protein: CASSPQGQGSNEQFF; CDR3 DNA: TGCGCCAGCAGCCCTCAGGGACAGGGTTCCAATGAGCAGTTCTTC; J gene: TRBJ2-1; V gene: TRBV5-1; clone size: once; D gene: TRBD1
CDR3 protein: CASSELARGSDTQYF; CDR3 DNA: TGTGCCAGCAGTGAATTAGCCAGGGGTTCAGATACGCAGTATTTT; J gene: TRBJ2-3; V gene: TRBV2; clone size: -; D gene: -
CDR3 protein: CASSTYNEQFF; CDR3 DNA: TGTGCCAGTAGTACCTACAATGAGCAGTTCTTC; J gene: TRBJ2-1; V gene: TRBV19; clone size: -; D gene: -
CDR3 protein: CASSQSGALAKNIQYF; CDR3 DNA: TGTGCCAGCAGCCAAAGCGGGGCCCTAGCCAAAAACATTCAGTACTTC; J gene: TRBJ2-4; V gene: TRBV7-8; clone size: -; D gene: TRBD2